This entry concerns a single TCR beta chain. Its antigen is as yet unknown. The data were obtained in a study of identical twins. Study outcomes and limitations: Within beta out-of-frame sequences, the excess sharing observed between twins was weaker. Models predicted less out-of-frame TCR alpha sharing in monozygotic twins than was found.

A universal primer site was created by template switching, with the cDNA bearing unique molecular identifiers. TCRdb reprocessed the 5' RACE reads with MiXCR, giving one entry per CDR3 protein. Counted here are some 590,000 distinct CDR3 sequences, 9.6% occurring once; the ten biggest clones make up under 3%. The CDR3 covers 13 residues. Germline CDR1 and CDR2: SQVTM and ANQGSEA. V lost 5 bases and J 5 bases, leaving 13 bases between the germline ends. This sample was also put to use in a study of yellow fever vaccine responses in identical twins.

The sequencing input was PBMCs. The clonotype originates from a woman aged 18-29 years in good health. V and J are TRBV29-1 and TRBJ2-1, with TRBD2 as a possible D gene (6 bases). CDR3 sequence: CSVSRDWNNEQFF. DNA of the CDR3: TGCAGCGTTTCCCGGGACTGGAACAATGAGCAGTTCTTC.